Listed here are 32 T cell receptor beta chains from one sample, sequenced in a study of Ad26.COV2.S vaccination and SARS-CoV-2 variants. Indicated treatment: 19 received Ad26.COV2.S at low or high dose, single or two shots; 5 received placebo; per-sample allocation not given. Specimen acquisition occurred on day 63 following the initial vaccine or placebo injection. Sequenced by immunoSEQ multiplex PCR; TCRdb stores in-frame clones only, minus some. The profile covers roughly 350,000 clones, with over 75% appearing a single time and roughly 3.6% taken by the ten largest. Material: peripheral blood, obtained in a trial of Ad26.COV2.S vaccine versus placebo. The receptors were gathered from a person aged 18 to 65 who received the Ad26.COV2.S COVID-19 vaccine or a placebo.

This chain uses TRBV7-9 with TRBJ1-2, with D unclear. The CDR3 loop spans 15 amino acids. Looked up from germline, CDR1 is SEHNR and CDR2 is FQNEAQ (reference sequence). V was trimmed by 1 base and J by 6 bases, leaving 15 bases between them. CDR3 bases: TGTGCCAGCAGCTTAGGGATAGGGAATCCTCATGGCTACACCTTC. This codes for CASSLGIGNPHGYTF.

This CDR3 is CASTPGMGYGYTF. The DNA for the CDR3 is TGTGCCAGCACCCCGGGGATGGGGTATGGCTACACCTTC. The chain recombines TRBV7-8 with TRBJ1-2; D remains ambiguous. The V end lost 7 bases, the J end lost 5 bases, and 14 bases lay between the germline ends. The germline V gene encodes CDR1 SGHVS and CDR2 FQNEAQ. This CDR3 has 13 amino acids.

The chain recombines TRBV5-6 with TRBJ2-1, with TRBD1 matching 8 bases. Unmatched junction bases numbered 9, after V lost 4 bases and J lost 0 bases. The V gene's germline CDR1 is SGHDT and CDR2 YYEEEE. CDR3 length: 17 residues. CDR3 protein: CASSVPRDRTSYNEQFF. CDR3 sequence (DNA): TGTGCCAGCAGCGTACCCCGGGACAGGACCTCCTACAATGAGCAGTTCTTC.

This chain links TRBV3-1 (or the pseudogene TRBV3-2) with TRBJ1-2, with TRBD1 as a possible D gene (6 bases). V lost 1 base to trimming and J lost 7 bases, with 13 bases between them. The CDR3 is 14 amino acids. Looked up from germline, CDR1 is LGHDT and CDR2 is YNNKEL (reference sequence). The CDR3 DNA reads as TGTGCCAGCAGCCAAGTTGAACAGGGTACTGGCTACACCTTC. Translation gives CASSQVEQGTGYTF.

This clone came up once. The V call is TRBV11-1, the J call TRBJ2-3; 7 bases map to TRBD1. The CDR3 covers 15 residues. The trim removed 3 bases at V and 0 bases at J, leaving 3 bases unmatched. Germline loops: CDR1 SGHAT, CDR2 FQDESV (reference sequence). The CDR3 spells CASSFLQGSTDTQYF. The CDR3, as DNA: TGTGCCAGCAGCTTCTTACAGGGGAGCACAGATACGCAGTATTTT. Together with reference TRBV11-1 and TRBJ2-3, the CDR3 gives the full variable domain: EAEVAQSPRYKITEKSQAVAFWCDPISGHATLYWYRQILGQGPELLVQFQDESVVDDSQLPKDRFSAERLKGVDSTLKIQPAELGDSAMYLCASSFLQGSTDTQYFGPGTRLTVL.

The chain joins TRBV19 to TRBJ1-5, with D perhaps matching TRBD1 (5 bases). This CDR3 has 15 residues. CDR1 and CDR2 from the germline V gene are LNHDA and SQIVND (reference sequence). With 7 bases removed from V and 0 bases from J, the gap between germline ends came to 13 bases. This chain's CDR3 is CASTRQPYSNQPQHF. The DNA of the CDR3 is TGTGCCAGTACTAGACAGCCTTATAGCAATCAGCCCCAGCATTTT.

This chain connects TRBV25-1 to TRBJ2-5, with D unclear. This CDR3 contains 14 residues. Germline V gene sequence: CDR1 MGHDK, CDR2 SYGVNS. V was shortened by 2 bases and J by 8 bases, with 15 bases between the two germline ends. The CDR3 DNA reads TGTGCCAGCAGTGAAAGTGGACGATTGCCTACCCAGTACTTC. Its translation: CASSESGRLPTQYF.

The chain combines TRBV14 with TRBJ1-6, with a weak D call TRBD1 (5 bases). Germline assignment: CDR1 SGHDN and CDR2 FVKESK. V was cut by 3 bases and J by 7 bases, with 13 bases left in between. This CDR3 is built from 15 residues. The CDR3 protein is CASSQTVSRNSPLHF. CDR3 nucleotide sequence: TGTGCCAGCAGCCAGACAGTTTCGCGGAATTCACCCCTCCACTTT.

J is TRBJ1-5 and V is TRBV20-1; D might be TRBD1 (5 bases). The CDR3 loop spans 11 amino acids. Germline values: CDR1 DFQATT, CDR2 SNEGSKA (reference sequence). CDR3 residues: CSQGGSGPQHF. CDR3 nucleotides: TGCAGCCAGGGAGGGTCAGGGCCCCAGCATTTT.

CDR3 in DNA: TGTGCCACCAGTGATCATGACAGGGCGGGACTCACAGATACGCAGTATTTT. Protein product: CATSDHDRAGLTDTQYF. This chain uses TRBV24-1 with TRBJ2-3; a weak D match, TRBD1 (7 bases). V dropped 3 bases and J dropped 2 bases, with 17 bases sitting between them. CDR1 KGHDR and CDR2 SFDVKD come from the germline V gene. The CDR3 runs to 17 residues.

The V and J genes are TRBV3-1 (or the pseudogene TRBV3-2) and TRBJ1-2, with D unresolved. This CDR3 comprises 15 residues. Trimming cost V 4 bases and J 5 bases, with 17 bases left between them. Germline V gene sequence: CDR1 LGHDT, CDR2 YNNKEL (reference sequence). In nucleotides, the CDR3 is TGTGCCAGCAGCCCGACTCTAGGACTGCCTTATGGCTACACCTTC. It translates to CASSPTLGLPYGYTF.

CDR3 sequence: CASSVRRTNTEAFF. For the CDR3, the DNA is TGTGCCAGCAGTGTTCGCCGAACGAACACTGAAGCTTTCTTT. The chain carries TRBV2 and TRBJ1-1; D gene unclear. Trimming shortened V by 4 bases and J by 1 base, and 10 bases separated the two germline ends. This CDR3 spans 14 amino acids. Germline lookup yields CDR1 SNHLY and CDR2 FYNNEI.

The chain employs TRBV27 and TRBJ1-2, with a tentative D call TRBD1 (5 bases). Germline values: CDR1 MNHEY, CDR2 SMNVEV (reference sequence). The CDR3 covers 16 residues. V lost 0 bases and J 0 bases, leaving 11 bases between the germline ends. The CDR3 coding sequence is TGTGCCAGCAGTTTATCGGGTCCCAGGGCTAACTATGGCTACACCTTC. It specifies CASSLSGPRANYGYTF.

The sample holds one count of this clone. The chain links TRBV30 to TRBJ2-1; perhaps D is TRBD1 or TRBD2 (5 bases each). V was trimmed by 4 bases and J by 5 bases, leaving 15 bases between them. The germline CDR1 and CDR2 sequences are GTSNPN and SVGIG (reference sequence). This CDR3 is built from 14 residues. The CDR3 loop reads CAWTPPGLDNEQFF. For the CDR3, the DNA is TGTGCCTGGACTCCTCCGGGGCTAGACAATGAGCAGTTCTTC.

The rearrangement links TRBV18 to TRBJ1-5; D unclear. CDR3 size: 13 residues. Trimming pared 2 bases from V and 5 bases from J, leaving 7 bases between. The germline V gene encodes CDR1 KGHSH and CDR2 LQKENI. CDR3: CASSPMGDQPQHF. CDR3 DNA: TGTGCCAGCTCACCAATGGGCGATCAGCCCCAGCATTTT.

The chain recombines TRBV11-2 with TRBJ2-3; D uncertain. The V and J ends lost 5 bases and 4 bases respectively, with 16 bases between them. The CDR3 spans 15 residues. Germline CDR1 and CDR2: SGHAT and FQNNGV. The CDR3 protein is CASSATRHGSDTQYF. In nucleotides, the CDR3 is TGTGCCAGCAGCGCAACGCGACACGGATCAGATACGCAGTATTTT.

This clone appeared a few times. The rearrangement joins TRBV10-3 to TRBJ1-2; 7 nucleotides match TRBD1. The J segment lost 9 bases and the V segment lost 11 bases, leaving 15 bases of the junction unmatched. The length of the CDR3 is 13 residues. Germline lookup yields CDR1 ENHRY and CDR2 SYGVKD. The CDR3 nucleotides read TGTGCCTCAGGGGGTAATCGGGCGAAAAGCTACACCTTC. Translated, it gives CASGGNRAKSYTF.

This sequence joins TRBV27 and TRBJ2-5; D unresolved. Germline CDR1 and CDR2: MNHEY and SMNVEV (reference sequence). The CDR3 loop spans 12 amino acids. The V and J ends lost 0 bases and 6 bases respectively, with 5 bases between them. The CDR3 is CASSLSGQTQYF. The CDR3 DNA is TGTGCCAGCAGTTTATCCGGCCAGACCCAGTACTTC.

The chain couples TRBV5-1 to TRBJ2-7; D gene uncertain. Looked up from germline, CDR1 is SGHRS and CDR2 is YFSETQ. CDR3 length: 14 residues. V dropped 0 bases and J dropped 4 bases, with 11 bases sitting between them. In DNA, the CDR3 is TGCGCCAGCAGCTTGGCCGGGCTAACTTACGAGCAGTACTTC. Residues: CASSLAGLTYEQYF.

V usage is TRBV6-5 and J usage is TRBJ1-2; D is unclear. The CDR3 length is 12 residues. Trimming shortened V by 5 bases and J by 7 bases, and 11 bases separated the two germline ends. Germline V gene lookup returns CDR1 MNHEY and CDR2 SVGAGI. The CDR3 reads CASSTLGSGYTF. The CDR3 DNA follows: TGTGCCAGCAGTACATTGGGGAGTGGCTACACCTTC.

V usage is TRBV6-2 or TRBV6-3 and J usage is TRBJ2-3, with D possibly TRBD2 on 7 matching bases. CDR1 is MNHEY, CDR2 SVGEGT, per germline. CDR3 size: 16 residues. Trimming shortened V by 0 bases and J by 4 bases, and 14 bases separated the two germline ends. The CDR3 DNA follows: TGTGCCAGCAGTTACTCTCGGGGGGCCGGGGCAGATACGCAGTATTTT. The encoded protein is CASSYSRGAGADTQYF.

J is TRBJ1-4 and V is TRBV2; 9 bases line up with TRBD1. Trimming at V came to 7 bases and at J to 8 bases, leaving 11 bases not matched to a gene. Per germline, CDR1 SNHLY and CDR2 FYNNEI. CDR3 length: 15 amino acids. The CDR3, as DNA: TGTGCCAGCAAGCTCAACAGGGGGCGCGGAGAAAAACTGTTTTTT. Its translation: CASKLNRGRGEKLFF.

This rearrangement joins TRBV12-3 or TRBV12-4 to TRBJ2-2, with D tentatively TRBD2 (5 bases). V was cut by 4 bases and J by 6 bases, with 9 bases left in between. The CDR3 totals 13 residues. CDR3 loop: CASSSEGAGELFF. DNA of the CDR3: TGTGCCAGCAGTTCTGAGGGTGCCGGGGAGCTGTTTTTT.

This clone was seen just once. This chain connects TRBV21-1 to TRBJ2-1; the table gives TRBD1 as D, unverified against the DNA. TRBV21-1 is tagged as a pseudogene. The CDR3 spans 14 residues. The DNA of the CDR3 is TGTGCCAGCAGCCCGGGACAGGGGGCCATTGAGCAGTTCTTC. It codes for CASSPGQGAIEQFF.

The rearrangement joins TRBV6-1 to TRBJ2-7, with TRBD1 matching 11 bases. Trimming removed 0 bases from V and 1 base from J; junction bases left unmatched: 5. The CDR3 covers 17 residues. Germline V lookup: CDR1 MNHNS, CDR2 SASEGT. The CDR3 nucleotides are TGTGCCAGCAGTGAAGCGAAGGGACAGGGGGGTTCCTACGAGCAGTACTTC. Its translation: CASSEAKGQGGSYEQYF.

The chain combines TRBV4-1 with TRBJ2-1; 7 bases line up with TRBD2. The CDR3 sequence is 17 residues long. Germline assignment: CDR1 MGHRA and CDR2 YSYEKL. V gave up 0 bases and J gave up 4 bases; unmatched junction bases: 9. CDR3 nucleotides: TGCGCCAGCAGCCAAGATGAGGGGCGGGGGAGATACAATGAGCAGTTCTTC. This codes for CASSQDEGRGRYNEQFF.

This chain links TRBV6-5 with TRBJ1-2, with D hard to call. This CDR3 is built from 10 residues. The V end was cut by 10 bases, the J end by 7 bases, with 10 bases between. CDR1 and CDR2 from the germline V gene are MNHEY and SVGAGI. DNA for the CDR3: TGTGCCACCGGGTCGGTTGGCTACACCTTC. Translated, it gives CATGSVGYTF.

V is TRBV7-9 and J is TRBJ2-5; TRBD1 is a possible D gene (7 bases). Germline V lookup: CDR1 SEHNR, CDR2 FQNEAQ (reference sequence). CDR3 length: 15 residues. The ends were cut back, 5 bases at V and 4 bases at J, with 17 bases in the middle. The CDR3 spells CASSKQGTPGETQYF. As DNA, the CDR3 is TGTGCCAGCAGCAAACAGGGGACTCCGGGAGAGACCCAGTACTTC.

CDR3 sequence: CASSLGQTSTDTQYF. The CDR3 nucleotides are TGCGCCAGCAGCTTAGGACAGACCAGCACAGATACGCAGTATTTT. The J gene is TRBJ2-3, the V gene TRBV5-1, with a weak D call TRBD1 (6 bases). Trimming took 2 bases from V and 0 from J, leaving 10 bases between them. Germline CDR1 reads SGHRS; CDR2 reads YFSETQ. The CDR3 loop spans 15 amino acids. The entire variable domain, with the rest obtained from reference TRBV5-1 and TRBJ2-3, is as follows: KAGVTQTPRYLIKTRGQQVTLSCSPISGHRSVSWYQQTPGQGLQFLFEYFSETQRNKGNFPGRFSGRQFSNSRSEMNVSTLELGDSALYLCASSLGQTSTDTQYFGPGTRLTVL.

This clone showed up just once. CDR3 nucleotides: TGTGCCAGCAGCTTAGTGGGGGGGGGCACTGGTTCCTACGAGCAGTACTTC. It yields the protein CASSLVGGGTGSYEQYF. The chain uses TRBV11-2 and TRBJ2-7, with a possible D match to TRBD2 (7 bases). Germline CDR1 reads SGHAT; CDR2 reads FQNNGV. V shed 1 base and J shed 1 base, with 17 bases lying between them. The CDR3 totals 17 residues. The full variable domain, with the rest looked up from reference TRBV11-2 and TRBJ2-7, is EAGVAQSPRYKIIEKRQSVAFWCNPISGHATLYWYQQILGQGPKLLIQFQNNGVVDDSQLPKDRFSAERLKGVDSTLKIQPAKLEDSAVYLCASSLVGGGTGSYEQYFGPGTRLTVT.

The J gene is TRBJ2-3, the V gene TRBV28; TRBD1 matches 7 bases. With V trimmed by 5 bases and J by 4 bases, 12 bases remained unmatched. In germline, CDR1 is MDHEN, CDR2 SYDVKM. This CDR3 region has 16 residues. CDR3 region: CASSNHRGRYADTQYF. The CDR3 DNA reads TGTGCCAGCAGTAACCACAGGGGCCGTTATGCAGATACGCAGTATTTT.

The chain employs TRBV5-5 and TRBJ1-4; D not certain. CDR1 and CDR2 (germline): SGHKS, YYEKEE (reference sequence). Trimming removed 2 bases at V and 4 bases at J, with 9 bases between. The CDR3 totals 14 residues. The CDR3 sequence is CASSFYGFNEKLFF. The CDR3 DNA sequence: TGTGCCAGCAGCTTTTATGGGTTTAATGAAAAACTGTTTTTT.